Listed here are 23 T cell receptor beta chains from one sample, sequenced in a study of somatic mutations in cytotoxic T cells in rheumatoid arthritis. TCRdb's table, derived via immunoSEQ multiplex PCR, lists solely in-frame clones and lacks some. The sample carries 9,500 to 13,000 clones, roughly 85% recorded once. Sequencing was carried out using CD8+ T cells sorted from blood. The receptors originated from an adult with rheumatoid arthritis.

V is TRBV7-9 and J is TRBJ1-5; 8 positions agree with TRBD1. The ends lost 5 bases at V and 0 bases at J; junction bases unmatched: 3. The CDR3 consists of 15 residues. Per germline, CDR1 SEHNR and CDR2 FQNEAQ (reference sequence). CDR3 in DNA: TGTGCCAGCAGCGTAACAGGGGGTAGCAATCAGCCCCAGCATTTT. It specifies CASSVTGGSNQPQHF.

The chain couples TRBV6-5 to TRBJ2-7, with 11 bases matching TRBD2. Trimming took 0 bases from V and 6 from J; bases not matched to a gene: 4. Per germline, CDR1 MNHEY and CDR2 SVGAGI. There are 15 residues in the CDR3. CDR3 in DNA: TGTGCCAGCAGTTACTCCACTAGCGGGAGAGGCGAGCAGTACTTC. It yields the protein CASSYSTSGRGEQYF.

The chain employs TRBV4-3 and TRBJ2-7, with 15 nucleotides matching TRBD2. The junction had 7 bases not matched to a gene; V was cut back by 4 bases and J by 0 bases. Germline V gives CDR1 LGHNA, CDR2 YSLEER. The CDR3 is 18 amino acids. The CDR3 DNA is TGCGCCAGCAGCCCCGGGACTAGCGGGGGGCCGAGCTCCTACGAGCAGTACTTC. Protein sequence: CASSPGTSGGPSSYEQYF.

V usage is TRBV6-1 and J usage is TRBJ2-1; D call uncertain. Germline values: CDR1 MNHNS, CDR2 SASEGT. The CDR3 is 16 residues long. Trimming removed 1 base at V and 0 bases at J, with 10 bases between. CDR3 bases: TGTGCCAGCAGTGAAGATGGTAGGGCCTCCTACAATGAGCAGTTCTTC. Residues: CASSEDGRASYNEQFF.

This clone was recorded once. The genes are TRBV7-8 and TRBJ1-2, with a weak D call TRBD1 (5 bases). This CDR3 comprises 17 residues. CDR1 and CDR2 (germline): SGHVS, FQNEAQ. Trimming removed 1 base from V and 8 bases from J, with 23 bases in between. CDR3 sequence reads: CASSLGGGRASYRGYTF. The CDR3 DNA follows: TGTGCCAGCAGCTTAGGGGGCGGCAGAGCAAGCTATCGAGGCTACACCTTC. Complete variable domain (other parts from reference TRBV7-8 and TRBJ1-2): GAGVSQSPRYKVAKRGQDVALRCDPISGHVSLFWYQQALGQGPEFLTYFQNEAQLDKSGLPSDRFFAERPEGSVSTLKIQRTQQEDSAVYLCASSLGGGRASYRGYTFGSGTRLTVV.

The rearrangement uses TRBV2 and TRBJ1-6; 7 bases agree with TRBD1. Per the germline V gene, CDR1 is SNHLY and CDR2 is FYNNEI. With 4 bases clipped from V and 9 bases from J, the junction kept 3 bases outside the gene matches. The CDR3 has 13 amino acids. Here the CDR3 DNA reads TGTGCCAGCAGTGCAGGGGGGGGTTCACCCCTCCACTTT. Translating gives CASSAGGGSPLHF.

This clone qualifies as medium-sized. The chain employs TRBV10-1 and TRBJ1-5; D call uncertain. Between the trimmed V and J ends, which lost 8 bases and 0 bases, there was a span of 11 bases. CDR1 is WNHNN, CDR2 SYGVQD, per germline (reference sequence). There are 14 residues in the CDR3. In DNA form, the CDR3 reads TGCGCCAGCGTGACCCTCTATAGCAATCAGCCCCAGCATTTT. It translates to CASVTLYSNQPQHF.

This sequence joins TRBV5-1 and TRBJ1-1; the match to TRBD1 covers 7 bases. The CDR3 is 12 amino acids. Trimming at V came to 5 bases and at J to 6 bases, leaving 4 bases not matched to a gene. Germline V gene sequence: CDR1 SGHRS, CDR2 YFSETQ. DNA for the CDR3: TGCGCCAGCAGGGACGGGACAGCTGAAGCTTTCTTT. This codes for CASRDGTAEAFF.

The CDR3 region is CASSPIPTGRYGYTF. CDR3 nucleotides: TGTGCCAGCAGCCCTATACCGACAGGGCGCTATGGCTACACCTTC. The chain carries TRBV7-9 and TRBJ1-2; 7 bases match TRBD1. The V gene's germline CDR1 is SEHNR and CDR2 FQNEAQ (reference sequence). This CDR3 contains 15 residues. V dropped 5 bases and J dropped 4; count of bases not matched to a gene: 10.

V is TRBV6-1 and J is TRBJ1-3, with a possible D match to TRBD1 (5 bases). V lost 1 base and J 0 bases, leaving 7 bases between the germline ends. CDR3 length equals 15 residues. CDR1 and CDR2 from the germline V gene are MNHNS and SASEGT. CDR3 protein: CASSEVGGSGNTIYF. As DNA, the CDR3 is TGTGCCAGCAGTGAAGTCGGGGGCTCTGGAAACACCATATATTTT.

This chain joins TRBV12-2 and TRBJ1-5. TRBV12-2 is recorded as a pseudogene. The CDR3 runs 13 residues. The CDR3 sequence: CASRPSPNQPQHF. The CDR3 DNA sequence: TGTGCAAGTCGCCCCTCCCCTAATCAGCCCCAGCATTTT.

The V gene is TRBV9, the J gene TRBJ2-7, with 13 nucleotides matching TRBD2. Trimming at V came to 4 bases and at J to 2 bases, leaving 3 bases not matched to a gene. Germline V lookup: CDR1 SGDLS, CDR2 YYNGEE. The CDR3 loop spans 15 amino acids. In nucleotides, the CDR3 is TGTGCCAGCAGCCCGGGACTAGCGGGAACCTACGAGCAGTACTTC. Translation: CASSPGLAGTYEQYF.

This rearrangement joins TRBV6-5 to TRBJ1-1, with unresolved D. Trimming shortened V by 4 bases and J by 5 bases, and 17 bases separated the two germline ends. The CDR3 sequence is 15 residues long. The germline V gene has CDR1 MNHEY and CDR2 SVGAGI. In DNA, the CDR3 is TGTGCCAGCAGTTCCGGGGTCGGTTGGAGGACTGAAGCTTTCTTT. As protein: CASSSGVGWRTEAFF.

The J gene is TRBJ2-1, the V gene TRBV7-2; 11 bases are shared with TRBD2. The CDR3 is made up of 16 amino acids. The V segment lost 5 bases and the J segment 3 bases; nucleotides outside the gene matches: 6. Germline assignment: CDR1 SGHTA and CDR2 FQGNSA. Here the CDR3 reads CASSPRLAGFYNEQFF. In nucleotides, the CDR3 is TGTGCCAGCAGCCCGAGACTAGCGGGATTCTACAATGAGCAGTTCTTC. Using reference TRBV7-2 and TRBJ2-1 for the parts outside the CDR3, the full variable domain is GAGVSQSPSNKVTEKGKDVELRCDPISGHTALYWYRQSLGQGLEFLIYFQGNSAPDKSGLPSDRFSAERTGGSVSTLTIQRTQQEDSAVYLCASSPRLAGFYNEQFFGPGTRLTVL.

V gene TRBV27 combines with J gene TRBJ2-1; 11 bases agree with TRBD2. The CDR3 covers 15 residues. The V segment lost 4 bases and the J segment 5 bases; nucleotides outside the gene matches: 4. Germline lookup yields CDR1 MNHEY and CDR2 SMNVEV (reference sequence). This CDR3 reads CASSYGLAGNNEQFF. CDR3 coding DNA: TGTGCCAGCAGTTACGGACTAGCGGGTAACAATGAGCAGTTCTTC.

The gene calls are TRBV7-9 and TRBJ1-2; D is perhaps TRBD1 (6 bases). This CDR3 is 17 amino acids long. Between the trimmed V and J ends, which lost 9 bases and 7 bases, there was a span of 30 bases. Germline assignment: CDR1 SEHNR and CDR2 FQNEAQ (reference sequence). CDR3 nucleotide sequence: TGTGCCAGTTCCAATTCTGGGGGCGAGACCGTTAGGGGTGGCTACACCTTC. Its translation: CASSNSGGETVRGGYTF. The full variable domain, in which reference TRBV7-9 and TRBJ1-2 provide the parts outside the CDR3, is DTGVSQNPRHKITKRGQNVTFRCDPISEHNRLYWYRQTLGQGPEFLTYFQNEAQLEKSRLLSDRFSAERPKGSFSTLEIQRTEQGDSAMYLCASSNSGGETVRGGYTFGSGTRLTVV.

This chain uses TRBV28 with TRBJ1-3; D not resolved. The CDR3 loop spans 15 amino acids. The germline V gene encodes CDR1 MDHEN and CDR2 SYDVKM. V dropped 5 bases and J dropped 0 bases, with 11 bases sitting between them. The CDR3 sequence: CASSPTPTSGNTIYF. The CDR3 DNA is TGTGCCAGCAGTCCAACACCTACCTCTGGAAACACCATATATTTT.

The chain has TRBV28 and TRBJ1-1; a weak D match, TRBD1 (5 bases). CDR1 is MDHEN, CDR2 SYDVKM, per germline. V lost 3 bases and J lost 0, with 17 bases in between. This CDR3 comprises 17 residues. The CDR3 is CASSFPQGVHMNTEAFF. DNA of the CDR3: TGTGCCAGCAGTTTCCCCCAGGGAGTGCACATGAACACTGAAGCTTTCTTT.

The gene calls are TRBV7-9 and TRBJ2-5; D not certain. The CDR3 extends over 16 amino acids. Germline V lookup: CDR1 SEHNR, CDR2 FQNEAQ (reference sequence). V dropped 1 base and J dropped 2 bases, with 14 bases sitting between them. CDR3 DNA: TGTGCCAGCAGCTTAGGGTCAGGAGAACAACAAGAGACCCAGTACTTC. Protein: CASSLGSGEQQETQYF.

This chain connects TRBV7-2 to TRBJ2-7, with D possibly matching TRBD2 (6 bases). V gave up 1 base and J gave up 3 bases, with 13 bases separating them. Germline V gene data show CDR1 as SGHTA and CDR2 as FQGNSA. This CDR3 has 15 amino acids. The CDR3 reads CASSLGGGVFYEQYF. Here the CDR3 DNA reads TGTGCCAGCAGCTTAGGTGGCGGGGTGTTCTACGAGCAGTACTTC.

This clone came up once. The germline gene is not matched at one end of the junction; a read error may be the cause. The genes are TRBV7-8 and TRBJ2-3, with D possibly TRBD2 on 6 matching bases. CDR3 length: 15 amino acids. Germline loops: CDR1 SGHVS, CDR2 FQNEAQ. CDR3 in amino acids: CASSLARGSTDTQYF. CDR3 DNA sequence: TGTGCCAGCAGCTTAGCGCGGGGTAGCACGGATACGCAGTATTTT.

This sequence joins TRBV4-1 and TRBJ2-3; weak D call: TRBD2 (7 bases). Between the trimmed V and J ends, which lost 1 base and 2 bases, there was a span of 13 bases. This CDR3 has 16 amino acids. CDR1 is MGHRA and CDR2 is YSYEKL in the germline V gene. CDR3 residues: CASSQVPGGITDTQYF. CDR3 sequence (DNA): TGCGCCAGCAGCCAAGTCCCGGGGGGCATCACAGATACGCAGTATTTT.

This chain links TRBV5-4 with TRBJ2-7, with D possibly TRBD2 on 5 matching bases. Trimming shortened V by 9 bases and J by 0 bases, and 10 bases separated the two germline ends. The CDR3 extends over 12 amino acids. Germline loops: CDR1 SGHNT, CDR2 YYREEE (reference sequence). CDR3 residues: CAISRDSYEQYF. In DNA, the CDR3 is TGTGCCATCTCACGGGACTCCTACGAGCAGTACTTC.